This T cell receptor (beta chain) comes out of a study of blood T cell repertoires in COVID-19. Repertoires were generated with immunoSEQ multiplex PCR, while TCRdb's copy carries only in-frame clones and drops some. The sample consists of approximately 470,000 clones, around 90% of them appearing once. This clone has only one observation. The specimen was PBMCs or T cells enriched from blood (not recorded which). The TCR sequence derives from a woman aged 18-29 years who had recovered from COVID-19.

The CDR3 DNA is TGTGCCAGCGCTGACTACAGCGGCCTGAACAATCAGCCCCAGCATTTT. It encodes CASADYSGLNNQPQHF. V usage is TRBV28 and J usage is TRBJ1-5; D uncertain. This CDR3 is built from 16 residues. Trimming stripped 8 bases from V and 3 bases from J, with 20 bases between. Germline CDR1 MDHEN, CDR2 SYDVKM.